This T cell receptor beta chain was profiled in a study of CD8+ T cells in alopecia areata (dated by TCRdb to the late 2010s). Turning to the overall study: Treated patients were enrolled in an open-label pilot trial of oral tofacitinib at 5 to 10 mg twice daily for moderate-to-severe alopecia areata. Patients stayed on tofacitinib for 6 to 18 months and then had 6 months of follow-up off drug so that delayed response and recurrence could be assessed. The study used high-throughput TCRbeta sequencing to examine T cell clonal expansion in alopecia areata, in both the C3H/HeJ mouse model and human patients. Human TCRbeta sequencing covered scalp tissue and sorted CD4+ and CD8+ peripheral blood T cells from patchy and totalis/universalis alopecia areata patients and healthy controls. Patients on tofacitinib were biopsied at baseline and after 4 and 24 weeks of treatment, and several of the patients also had a later scalp biopsy. Clonality in the scalp was compared among normal scalp (n=4), patchy alopecia areata scalp (n=8), and alopecia totalis/universalis scalp (n=8). RNA came from the PAXgene miRNA kit for fixed scalp, the miRNeasy kit for PBMCs, and the RNeasy kit for mouse skin. TCRbeta CDR3 regions were amplified by immunoSEQ multiplex PCR using 35 Vbeta forward and 13 Jbeta reverse primers. General findings and caveats noted by the study authors: Lesional scalp, especially in alopecia totalis/universalis, showed higher clonality and more expanded CD8+ clones than normal scalp, suggesting antigenic drive. Resident alphabeta T cells in normal human skin are also sequenced, complicating scalp TCR repertoire analysis, unlike mouse skin dominated by gammadelta T cells. Shared TCR sequences between patients were less evident than in mice, which may be partly attributable to HLA diversity in the patient population.

V ends up 6 bases short and J 0 bases short, with an unmatched junction base count of 6. Including cysteine and phenylalanine, the CDR3 has 14 amino acids. The sequence is cut down to CDR3 DNA, 42 bases in frame from base 1. The germline V gene encodes CDR1 SQVTM and CDR2 ANQGSEA. Lesional scalp punch biopsies and peripheral blood were collected from alopecia areata patients. After PBMCs were isolated by density centrifugation and stained for CD3, CD4 and CD8, a FACSAria was used to sort CD4+ and CD8+ T cells. Note on this clone: Its recognized antigen is unknown. Within one base of it there is no much larger clone, and no base qualities were kept.

Library generation was performed with the immunoSEQ multiplex PCR assay. To provide template for TCR sequencing, every sample had RNA extracted and reverse transcribed into cDNA. First-strand cDNA was synthesized using SuperScript III with a 2:1 mix of oligo-dT and random hexamers. Amplification bias was assessed with a synthetic immune receptor repertoire, and residual bias was removed computationally. The authors processed their data as follows. Raw reads were preprocessed to remove errors, and CDR3 was defined by IMGT conventions from the conserved cysteine to phenylalanine. Clonality was computed as 1 minus the Shannon entropy, with the entropy normalized by log2 of the number of productive unique TCRs. CD4 or CD8 identity of scalp clones was inferred by cross-referencing scalp TCRbeta sequences with sorted blood CD4 and CD8 repertoires. In its TCRdb copy, this immuneACCESS table keeps in-frame sequences only and misses some clones. Where compared with another copy, unresolved V genes explain less than half of these, and the others have no known cause. V, J and clone size are those of that table, while D and trimming were read from the DNA. In all, the sample holds about 150,000 clones, and 47% of those were seen once. The ten largest clones represent approximately 7% of the sample.

This sequence uses TRBV29-1 and TRBJ2-3; 7 bases in the junction line up with TRBD2. The sequence came from a human donor with alopecia areata. Material for sequencing was CD4+ T cells sorted from blood. The DNA sequence is given as TGCAGCGTCGCCGCTAGCGGTAGCACAGATACGCAGTATTTT. It translates as CSVAASGSTDTQYF.